The 4 T cell receptor beta chains below were found in one sample sequenced in a study of shared clonotypes between healthy human individuals. Naive CD8 populations comprised CD45RO-negative cells positively selected for CCR7, excluding terminally differentiated effector memory CD45RA+ cells. The assay was immunoSEQ multiplex PCR, and TCRdb's table has in-frame clones only and misses some. This sample has about 2 million clones, with approximately 95% found just once. The sample taken for sequencing was naive CD8+ T cells sorted from blood. These receptors came from a man younger than 35 in good health.

The CDR3 DNA reads TGTGCCAGCTCACCTTCCCCGGGACGGAACACTGAAGCTTTCTTT. Amino acids: CASSPSPGRNTEAFF. This chain uses TRBV18 with TRBJ1-1; D might be TRBD1 (5 bases). Germline V gene lookup returns CDR1 KGHSH and CDR2 LQKENI. V was trimmed by 3 bases and J by 1 base, leaving 12 bases between them. The CDR3 consists of 15 residues.

The CDR3, as DNA: TGTGCCAGCAGCGTAGTGGACGACATACACCAAGAGACCCAGTACTTC. It yields the protein CASSVVDDIHQETQYF. The chain is built from TRBV9 and TRBJ2-5; D gene uncertain. Trimming took 0 bases from V and 0 from J, leaving 12 bases between them. The CDR3 contains 16 residues. The germline CDR1 and CDR2 sequences are SGDLS and YYNGEE. The variable domain in full, completed from reference TRBV9 and TRBJ2-5, reads DSGVTQTPKHLITATGQRVTLRCSPRSGDLSVYWYQQSLDQGLQFLIQYYNGEERAKGNILERFSAQQFPDLHSELNLSSLELGDSALYFCASSVVDDIHQETQYFGPGTRLLVL.

In this sample, this clone turned up a few times. The chain recombines TRBV13 with TRBJ1-2, with 8 bases identical to TRBD1. J was trimmed by 4 bases and V by 5 bases; bases with no gene match: 6. Per the germline V gene, CDR1 is PRHDT and CDR2 is FYEKMQ (reference sequence). CDR3 size: 14 residues. DNA of the CDR3: TGTGCCAGCAGCAGACAGGGGATGACCTATGGCTACACCTTC. Protein sequence: CASSRQGMTYGYTF.

J is TRBJ2-7 and V is TRBV2; TRBD2 matches at 12 bases. CDR1 and CDR2 from the germline V gene are SNHLY and FYNNEI. The CDR3 loop spans 16 amino acids. J was trimmed by 6 bases and V by 1 base; bases with no gene match: 7. The CDR3 region has the DNA TGTGCCAGCAGTGAAGGGCTAGCGGGAGGGCCAAGCGAGCAGTACTTC. Residues: CASSEGLAGGPSEQYF.